A single sample is the source of the 30 T cell receptor beta chains below, sequenced in a study of blood T cell repertoires in COVID-19. TCRdb keeps only in-frame clones here, not all; method: immunoSEQ multiplex PCR. The sample gives roughly 250,000 clones, approximately 91% of which show up once; approximately 2.4% is in the top ten. Sequenced sample: PBMCs or T cells enriched from blood (not recorded which). These receptor sequences come from a woman aged 40 to 50 with acute COVID-19.

The count of this clone is one. The chain uses TRBV7-2 and TRBJ1-2; D not certain. With 0 bases removed from V and 2 bases from J, the gap between germline ends came to 4 bases. The CDR3 totals 13 residues. Germline CDR1 SGHTA, CDR2 FQGNSA. As DNA, the CDR3 is TGTGCCAGCAGCTTAGCTCTCAACTATGGCTACACCTTC. Residues: CASSLALNYGYTF.

The rearrangement links TRBV5-4 to TRBJ2-7; 10 positions agree with TRBD1. V shed 4 bases, J shed 5 bases, and the junction held 6 bases outside the gene matches. This CDR3 contains 14 residues. Germline V lookup: CDR1 SGHNT, CDR2 YYREEE (reference sequence). The CDR3: CASSPVDRGHEQYF. DNA of the CDR3: TGTGCCAGCAGCCCGGTCGACAGGGGGCACGAGCAGTACTTC. The full variable domain, in which reference TRBV5-4 and TRBJ2-7 provide the parts outside the CDR3, is ETGVTQSPTHLIKTRGQQVTLRCSSQSGHNTVSWYQQALGQGPQFIFQYYREEENGRGNFPPRFSGLQFPNYSSELNVNALELDDSALYLCASSPVDRGHEQYFGPGTRLTVT.

DNA for the CDR3: TGTGCCAGCAGCTTGAGCAGCACAGATACGCAGTATTTT. The encoded protein is CASSLSSTDTQYF. The V gene is TRBV5-4, the J gene TRBJ2-3; D unresolved. With 1 base removed from V and 0 bases from J, the gap between germline ends came to 3 bases. CDR3 length equals 13 residues. Germline values: CDR1 SGHNT, CDR2 YYREEE (reference sequence).

This clone showed up just once. The chain has TRBV9 and TRBJ2-5; 14 bases match TRBD2. Per the germline V gene, CDR1 is SGDLS and CDR2 is YYNGEE. J gave up 2 bases and V 4 bases, and 13 bases lay outside the gene matches. The CDR3 extends over 19 amino acids. CDR3: CASSSGTSGGTVGQETQYF. The CDR3 bases are TGTGCCAGCAGCTCGGGGACTAGCGGGGGCACTGTAGGGCAAGAGACCCAGTACTTC.

The gene calls are TRBV24-1 and TRBJ1-5, with D unclear. Germline values: CDR1 KGHDR, CDR2 SFDVKD. V was pared by 9 bases and J by 2 bases, with 16 bases between. The CDR3 extends over 15 amino acids. The CDR3 nucleotides read TGTGCCACCTCGGTGGGTGGCGCGGGCAATCAGCCCCAGCATTTT. Protein: CATSVGGAGNQPQHF.

The chain combines TRBV5-6 with TRBJ2-5; 10 bases agree with TRBD2. The J segment lost 5 bases and the V segment lost 1 base, leaving 11 bases of the junction unmatched. Germline lookup yields CDR1 SGHDT and CDR2 YYEEEE. The CDR3 length is 17 residues. CDR3 nucleotides: TGTGCCAGCAGCTTGAGATTGCCTAGCGGGAGTGGGGAGACCCAGTACTTC. Its protein is CASSLRLPSGSGETQYF.

The chain employs TRBV5-1 and TRBJ2-4; 9 nucleotides agree with TRBD1. The CDR3 has 14 amino acids. Looked up from germline, CDR1 is SGHRS and CDR2 is YFSETQ. The V and J ends lost 4 bases and 5 bases, in that order; junction bases with no gene match: 4. The DNA of the CDR3 is TGCGCCAGCAGCCGTACAGGGGGCGAAAACATTCAGTACTTC. It encodes CASSRTGGENIQYF.

J is TRBJ1-5 and V is TRBV14, with a weak D call TRBD1 (6 bases). Trimming left V 0 bases short and J 1 base short, with 13 bases between. CDR3 length equals 17 residues. CDR1 SGHDN and CDR2 FVKESK come from the germline V gene. Here the CDR3 reads CASSQEPQGLSNQPQHF. DNA for the CDR3: TGTGCCAGCAGCCAAGAACCACAGGGTTTAAGCAATCAGCCCCAGCATTTT.

The rearrangement links TRBV5-6 to TRBJ1-2; TRBD1 aligns across 10 bases. V was clipped by 4 bases and J by 6 bases; unmatched bases: 9. The CDR3 is 15 residues long. CDR1 and CDR2 from the germline V gene are SGHDT and YYEEEE. The CDR3 sequence is CASSIPGTGDHGYTF. Written as DNA, the CDR3 is TGTGCCAGCAGCATTCCCGGGACAGGGGATCATGGCTACACCTTC.

This rearrangement joins TRBV3-1 (or the pseudogene TRBV3-2) to TRBJ1-2; D not resolved. The germline CDR1 and CDR2 sequences are LGHDT and YNNKEL (reference sequence). The CDR3 runs to 12 residues. V was clipped by 1 base and J by 5 bases, with 5 bases between them. CDR3 region: CASSQGAYGYTF. In DNA, the CDR3 is TGTGCCAGCAGCCAAGGGGCGTATGGCTACACCTTC.

This clone was seen just once. The chain is built from TRBV25-1 and TRBJ2-3, with 10 bases identical to TRBD2. The CDR3 contains 16 residues. Per the germline V gene, CDR1 is MGHDK and CDR2 is SYGVNS. The J segment lost 6 bases and the V segment lost 1 base, leaving 7 bases of the junction unmatched. CDR3 sequence: CASSESVSGRSDTQYF. CDR3 bases: TGTGCCAGCAGTGAATCGGTTAGCGGGAGGTCGGATACGCAGTATTTT. The variable domain in full, with the rest retrieved from reference TRBV25-1 and TRBJ2-3, is EADIYQTPRYLVIGTGKKITLECSQTMGHDKMYWYQQDPGMELHLIHYSYGVNSTEKGDLSSESTVSRIRTEHFPLTLESARPSHTSQYLCASSESVSGRSDTQYFGPGTRLTVL.

The rearrangement joins TRBV28 to TRBJ1-3, with a possible D match to TRBD1 (6 bases). Trimming removed 5 bases from V and 3 bases from J, with 14 bases in between. Germline V lookup: CDR1 MDHEN, CDR2 SYDVKM. The CDR3 sequence is 15 residues long. CDR3 DNA: TGTGCCAGCAGTCCCGGACAGAGTCGTGGAAACACCATATATTTT. This translates into CASSPGQSRGNTIYF.

This clone was detected a few times. The chain uses TRBV7-3 and TRBJ2-1, with 9 bases that match TRBD2. The CDR3 is made up of 16 amino acids. V was clipped by 4 bases and J by 2 bases; unmatched bases: 6. The germline gives CDR1 SGHTA, CDR2 FQGTGA. The CDR3 reads CASSSGGRGTYNEQFF. DNA of the CDR3: TGTGCCAGCAGCTCCGGCGGGAGGGGTACCTACAATGAGCAGTTCTTC.

This CDR3 is CASSLYSTGVAFF. CDR3 sequence (DNA): TGTGCCAGCAGTTTATACTCGACAGGGGTAGCTTTCTTT. The chain recombines TRBV27 with TRBJ1-1; 8 bases are a match to TRBD1. V dropped 1 base and J dropped 10; count of bases not matched to a gene: 5. Germline V CDR1 and CDR2: MNHEY, SMNVEV (reference sequence). This CDR3 is 13 amino acids long.

This clone appeared once. The DNA of the CDR3 is TGTGCCAGCAGCTTAACGGAGGGGTCTTTCGGGGAGCAGTTCTTC. It translates to CASSLTEGSFGEQFF. The chain couples TRBV7-9 to TRBJ2-1; perhaps TRBD2 as D (6 bases). Germline V CDR1 and CDR2: SEHNR, FQNEAQ (reference sequence). The V and J ends lost 2 bases and 10 bases respectively, with 18 bases between them. The CDR3 spans 15 residues. The full variable domain, its missing parts supplied by reference TRBV7-9 and TRBJ2-1, is DTGVSQNPRHKITKRGQNVTFRCDPISEHNRLYWYRQTLGQGPEFLTYFQNEAQLEKSRLLSDRFSAERPKGSFSTLEIQRTEQGDSAMYLCASSLTEGSFGEQFFGPGTRLTVL.

This chain connects TRBV19 to TRBJ1-5, with D possibly being TRBD1 (6 bases). The length of the CDR3 is 16 residues. Trimming stripped 3 bases from V and 7 bases from J, with 19 bases between. Germline V gene sequence: CDR1 LNHDA, CDR2 SQIVND (reference sequence). The CDR3 is CASSIPGTRISQPQHF. The CDR3, as DNA: TGTGCCAGTAGTATCCCCGGGACAAGAATCAGCCAGCCCCAGCATTTT.

V and J are TRBV10-3 and TRBJ1-2, with a tentative D call TRBD1 (5 bases). This CDR3 contains 14 residues. Trimming took 4 bases from V and 2 from J, leaving 11 bases between them. Germline V gives CDR1 ENHRY, CDR2 SYGVKD. The CDR3 sequence: CAISGRQPNYGYTF. The DNA for the CDR3 is TGTGCCATCAGTGGCCGACAGCCAAACTATGGCTACACCTTC.

The J gene is TRBJ2-6, the V gene TRBV2; a possible D gene is TRBD1 (6 bases). V dropped 7 bases and J dropped 0 bases, with 16 bases sitting between them. Germline V gene data show CDR1 as SNHLY and CDR2 as FYNNEI. The CDR3 is made up of 17 amino acids. CDR3 protein: CASISQGFSSGANVLTF. CDR3 DNA: TGTGCCAGCATTAGTCAGGGGTTCAGCTCTGGGGCCAACGTCCTGACTTTC.

This clone was picked up one time. The gene calls are TRBV21-1 and TRBJ2-7; the table's D call of TRBD2 was not tested on the DNA. TRBV21-1 is a pseudogene segment. There are 15 residues in the CDR3. In DNA form, the CDR3 reads TGTGCCAGCAGCAAACCACGAGGAGGGGGGGGCGAGCAGTACTTC. The encoded protein is CASSKPRGGGGEQYF.

This chain uses TRBV7-9 with TRBJ1-2; tentatively, D is TRBD1 (5 bases). The CDR3 runs 12 residues. Germline CDR1 SEHNR, CDR2 FQNEAQ (reference sequence). Trimming cost V 1 base and J 7 bases, with 7 bases left between them. CDR3 in amino acids: CASSLEGVGYTF. The CDR3 DNA reads TGTGCCAGCAGCTTAGAAGGGGTTGGCTACACCTTC.

This clone showed up just a few times. This chain joins TRBV7-2 and TRBJ2-7; 7 bases map to TRBD1. Germline V gene data show CDR1 as SGHTA and CDR2 as FQGNSA. CDR3 length equals 15 residues. V gave up 1 base and J gave up 4 bases; unmatched junction bases: 7. The CDR3 region is CASSLGGTAGYEQYF. CDR3 nucleotide sequence: TGTGCCAGCAGCTTAGGTGGGACAGCCGGGTACGAGCAGTACTTC.

J is TRBJ1-1 and V is TRBV2; D remains unclear. With 1 base removed from V and 6 bases from J, the gap between germline ends came to 9 bases. Germline V gene lookup returns CDR1 SNHLY and CDR2 FYNNEI. The CDR3 is 13 residues long. In DNA, the CDR3 is TGTGCCAGCAGTGAAGGCAGGATGGCTGAAGCTTTCTTT. Amino acids: CASSEGRMAEAFF.

This clone was counted a single time. This chain joins TRBV7-2 and TRBJ1-2; D not resolved. Per germline, CDR1 SGHTA and CDR2 FQGNSA. Between the trimmed V and J ends, which lost 5 bases and 4 bases, there was a span of 14 bases. The CDR3 loop spans 14 amino acids. As DNA, the CDR3 is TGTGCCAGCAGCCCGTCGAGAGTCGGCTATGGCTACACCTTC. Encoded protein: CASSPSRVGYGYTF.

The rearrangement joins TRBV4-1 to TRBJ1-5; 8 bases fit TRBD1. This CDR3 spans 17 amino acids. Germline CDR1 and CDR2: MGHRA and YSYEKL. With 4 bases clipped from V and 6 bases from J, the junction kept 14 bases outside the gene matches. In DNA, the CDR3 is TGCGCCAGCAGCCGCGGACAGGGTGGTTCGGTAGGTCAGCCCCAGCATTTT. This sequence encodes CASSRGQGGSVGQPQHF.

J is TRBJ1-2 and V is TRBV7-9; 8 bases match TRBD1. The germline gives CDR1 SEHNR, CDR2 FQNEAQ (reference sequence). The CDR3 contains 13 residues. V lost 1 base, J lost 6 bases, and 1 base stayed unmatched. The CDR3 nucleotides read TGTGCCAGCAGCTTAGGACAGGGGAATGGCTACACCTTC. This translates into CASSLGQGNGYTF.

This chain joins TRBV3-1 (or the pseudogene TRBV3-2) and TRBJ1-6; the match to TRBD1 covers 7 bases. V was clipped by 4 bases and J by 0 bases; unmatched bases: 6. There are 17 residues in the CDR3. Germline loops: CDR1 LGHDT, CDR2 YNNKEL (reference sequence). The CDR3 loop is CASSPTGPSSYNSPLHF. CDR3 nucleotides: TGTGCCAGCAGCCCGACAGGGCCGAGCTCCTATAATTCACCCCTCCACTTT.

The chain employs TRBV24-1 and TRBJ1-1, with 10 nucleotides matching TRBD1. The CDR3 is 16 amino acids. The V gene's germline CDR1 is KGHDR and CDR2 SFDVKD. J was trimmed by 7 bases and V by 4 bases; bases with no gene match: 11. The CDR3 DNA reads as TGTGCCACCAGTGAGGGGGACAGGGGACCTGGAGGTGAAGCTTTCTTT. The encoded protein is CATSEGDRGPGGEAFF.

The chain joins TRBV7-2 to TRBJ2-7; tentative D call: TRBD2 (5 bases). The germline V gene has CDR1 SGHTA and CDR2 FQGNSA. The V gene lost 2 bases and the J gene lost 7 bases, with 15 bases spanning the gap. The CDR3 runs to 14 residues. The CDR3 DNA reads as TGTGCCAGCAGCTTAACAACAGAGACTACGGAGCAGTACTTC. This sequence encodes CASSLTTETTEQYF. The full variable domain, rest sourced from reference TRBV7-2 and TRBJ2-7, is GAGVSQSPSNKVTEKGKDVELRCDPISGHTALYWYRQSLGQGLEFLIYFQGNSAPDKSGLPSDRFSAERTGGSVSTLTIQRTQQEDSAVYLCASSLTTETTEQYFGPGTRLTVT.

This chain links TRBV7-3 with TRBJ2-1, with D unresolved. Germline-derived CDR1 and CDR2 are SGHTA and FQGTGA. The CDR3 sequence is 15 residues long. The germline V and J ends were trimmed by 5 bases and 0 bases, with 11 bases remaining between them. CDR3 sequence: CASSTRHSSYNEQFF. CDR3 sequence (DNA): TGTGCCAGCAGCACACGTCACAGCTCCTACAATGAGCAGTTCTTC.

The chain recombines TRBV18 with TRBJ2-7; D is possibly TRBD2 (6 bases). In germline, CDR1 is KGHSH, CDR2 LQKENI. V dropped 3 bases and J dropped 3 bases, with 9 bases sitting between them. This CDR3 has 13 residues. CDR3 sequence reads: CASSPGLNYEQYF. CDR3 DNA sequence: TGTGCCAGCTCACCGGGACTCAACTACGAGCAGTACTTC.